Included here is one T cell receptor beta chain sequence, with context. Assay used: immunoSEQ multiplex PCR; TCRdb lists only in-frame clones, some missing. This sample yields about 200,000 clones, of which around 88% are seen a single time; around 6% belongs to the top ten. The sample belongs to a study of blood T cell repertoires in COVID-19. Looking at the study overall: Samples taken during acute and convalescent COVID-19 were collected in the United States, Italy and Spain. PBMCs, B-cell-depleted T cells, or T cells were the source of the cDNA or gDNA that made up the material.

Participants, about 18 to 90 years old, spanned 25 or so US areas. Unmatched junction bases numbered 6, after V lost 5 bases and J lost 0 bases. CDR1 and CDR2 (germline): MDHEN, SYDVKM. This CDR3 comprises 15 residues. Sequencing used PBMCs or T cells enriched from blood (not recorded which). The clonotype originates from a man aged 35-49 years with acute COVID-19. V is TRBV28 and J is TRBJ1-1; 7 positions agree with TRBD1. The CDR3: CASSPPDRMNTEAFF. DNA of the CDR3: TGTGCCAGCAGTCCCCCGGACAGGATGAACACTGAAGCTTTCTTT.